The 30 T cell receptor beta chains below were found in one sample sequenced in a study of blood T cell repertoires in COVID-19. Only in-frame clones appear in the TCRdb table, and some are missing; sequencing was by immunoSEQ multiplex PCR. The sample holds about 150,000 clones, around 84% seen once. The sequencing input was PBMCs or T cells enriched from blood (not recorded which). The receptors come from a man between 45 and 60 years old who had recovered from COVID-19.

This chain connects TRBV4-2 to TRBJ2-1; 8 bases are shared with TRBD2. The trim removed 0 bases at V and 5 bases at J, leaving 18 bases unmatched. The CDR3 has 20 amino acids. Germline V CDR1 and CDR2: LGHNA, YNFKEQ. CDR3 sequence (DNA): TGTGCCAGCAGCCAAGATTCCCCGCGCATATTCGGACTAGCCGACAATGAGCAGTTCTTC. Residues: CASSQDSPRIFGLADNEQFF.

The chain has TRBV27 and TRBJ2-1; no clear D gene. Germline CDR1 MNHEY, CDR2 SMNVEV (reference sequence). The CDR3 is made up of 15 amino acids. The V gene lost 4 bases and the J gene lost 2 bases, with 12 bases spanning the gap. CDR3 DNA: TGTGCCAGCAGTTCACGGGTCTTACCCTACAATGAGCAGTTCTTC. This codes for CASSSRVLPYNEQFF.

This sequence joins TRBV7-9 and TRBJ2-3; no clear D. The germline CDR1 and CDR2 sequences are SEHNR and FQNEAQ (reference sequence). The CDR3 is made up of 15 amino acids. The ends were cut back, 2 bases at V and 0 bases at J, with 9 bases in the middle. CDR3 amino acids: CASSLSLLSTDTQYF. In DNA form, the CDR3 reads TGTGCCAGCAGCTTATCCCTCCTTAGCACAGATACGCAGTATTTT. The variable domain in full, completed from reference TRBV7-9 and TRBJ2-3, reads DTGVSQNPRHKITKRGQNVTFRCDPISEHNRLYWYRQTLGQGPEFLTYFQNEAQLEKSRLLSDRFSAERPKGSFSTLEIQRTEQGDSAMYLCASSLSLLSTDTQYFGPGTRLTVL.

This chain joins TRBV21-1 and TRBJ2-7; TRBD1 is taken as the D call from the table, unchecked against the DNA. TRBV21-1 is noted as a pseudogene. The CDR3 is 17 amino acids. In nucleotides, the CDR3 is TGTGCCAGCAGCAAAGTGGGGGGGACAGGGGACTTCTACGAGCAGTACTTC. Translating gives CASSKVGGTGDFYEQYF.

This clone is a singleton in its sample. V gene TRBV11-3 combines with J gene TRBJ2-7, with TRBD1 matching over 8 bases. The V gene's germline CDR1 is SGHNT and CDR2 YENEEA. The CDR3 totals 15 residues. The V segment lost 5 bases and the J segment 0 bases; nucleotides outside the gene matches: 6. The CDR3 loop is CASSTGTGPSYEQYF. As DNA, the CDR3 is TGTGCCAGCAGCACCGGGACAGGACCCTCCTACGAGCAGTACTTC.

This clone was observed a handful of times. This rearrangement joins TRBV10-3 to TRBJ2-3; 8 bases are a match to TRBD2. Per the germline V gene, CDR1 is ENHRY and CDR2 is SYGVKD. The CDR3 is 15 residues long. V gave up 9 bases and J gave up 1 base; unmatched junction bases: 9. CDR3 bases: TGTGCCATGACCGCGGGGGGAGAGGGCACAGATACGCAGTATTTT. Its protein is CAMTAGGEGTDTQYF.

The chain is built from TRBV6-1 and TRBJ2-5; 8 bases line up with TRBD1. The V segment lost 3 bases and the J segment 5 bases; nucleotides outside the gene matches: 8. Germline CDR1 reads MNHNS; CDR2 reads SASEGT. This CDR3 comprises 15 residues. CDR3 sequence (DNA): TGTGCCAGCAGTGATTTGGCAGGGGGCATGGAGACCCAGTACTTC. It encodes CASSDLAGGMETQYF.

This clone was picked up a small number of times. This chain joins TRBV6-1 and TRBJ2-1; TRBD2 might be the D (6 bases). CDR3 length: 16 amino acids. Trimming removed 3 bases from V and 0 bases from J, with 12 bases in between. The V gene's germline CDR1 is MNHNS and CDR2 SASEGT. The CDR3, as DNA: TGTGCCAGCAGTGATACAGCGGGTGGCTCCTACAATGAGCAGTTCTTC. Protein: CASSDTAGGSYNEQFF.

This chain uses TRBV14 with TRBJ2-3, with a tentative D call TRBD1 (6 bases). V was pared by 0 bases and J by 9 bases, with 10 bases between. Germline loops: CDR1 SGHDN, CDR2 FVKESK. The CDR3 runs 13 residues. CDR3 sequence: CASSQDPGVTQYF. The CDR3 coding sequence is TGTGCCAGCAGCCAAGACCCAGGGGTCACGCAGTATTTT.

The chain joins TRBV27 to TRBJ1-1; the D gene is possibly TRBD1 (5 bases). V was cut by 8 bases and J by 9 bases, with 13 bases left in between. This CDR3 contains 11 residues. Germline CDR1 MNHEY, CDR2 SMNVEV (reference sequence). Here the CDR3 reads CASVAAGQAFF. CDR3 nucleotide sequence: TGTGCCAGCGTTGCAGCAGGGCAAGCTTTCTTT.

The chain links TRBV6-5 to TRBJ1-4, with D perhaps matching TRBD1 (5 bases). Germline V lookup: CDR1 MNHEY, CDR2 SVGAGI. The length of the CDR3 is 15 residues. Deletions cut 7 bases from V and 3 bases from J, with 15 bases between. CDR3 sequence (DNA): TGTGCCAGCATCCGAGTCGACAGACCTAATGAAAAACTGTTTTTT. Protein product: CASIRVDRPNEKLFF.

The rearrangement joins TRBV7-2 to TRBJ1-5; 7 bases are shared with TRBD1. The CDR3 loop spans 14 amino acids. Germline V gene lookup returns CDR1 SGHTA and CDR2 FQGNSA. V lost 5 bases to trimming and J lost 5 bases; unmatched junction nucleotides: 6. The CDR3 protein is CASSPRGTDQPQHF. The CDR3 bases are TGTGCCAGCAGCCCTAGGGGGACAGATCAGCCCCAGCATTTT.

The rearrangement joins TRBV12-3 or TRBV12-4 to TRBJ1-2; D is unresolved. Between the trimmed V and J ends, which lost 8 bases and 7 bases, there was a span of 11 bases. The CDR3 totals 11 residues. The CDR3 coding sequence is TGTGCCAGCGGAGAAGTAGGTGGCTACACCTTC. The encoded protein is CASGEVGGYTF.

The V and J genes are TRBV5-6 and TRBJ2-7, with D possibly TRBD2 on 6 matching bases. The V and J ends lost 5 bases and 6 bases respectively, with 18 bases between them. Germline loops: CDR1 SGHDT, CDR2 YYEEEE. This CDR3 spans 14 amino acids. The CDR3 loop reads CASRGGGPSGEQYF. CDR3 sequence (DNA): TGTGCCAGCAGGGGAGGCGGGCCTTCGGGCGAGCAGTACTTC.

This clone has just one count. The chain combines TRBV9 with TRBJ2-5; 8 bases are a match to TRBD2. This CDR3 comprises 15 residues. V dropped 4 bases and J dropped 5; count of bases not matched to a gene: 10. CDR1 is SGDLS and CDR2 is YYNGEE in the germline V gene. Here the CDR3 reads CASSLKRGLEETQYF. CDR3 coding DNA: TGTGCCAGCAGCCTTAAGCGGGGACTAGAGGAGACCCAGTACTTC.

The chain employs TRBV5-6 and TRBJ2-7; a possible D gene is TRBD1 (6 bases). V was cut by 0 bases and J by 6 bases, with 10 bases left in between. In germline, CDR1 is SGHDT, CDR2 YYEEEE. This CDR3 region has 13 residues. The CDR3 reads CASSLDRVGEQYF. CDR3 bases: TGTGCCAGCAGCTTGGACAGGGTTGGCGAGCAGTACTTC.

V gene TRBV7-3 combines with J gene TRBJ2-1; possible D gene TRBD2, 6 bases. CDR3 length: 14 residues. The V gene's germline CDR1 is SGHTA and CDR2 FQGTGA. V lost 6 bases, J lost 0 bases, and 9 bases lay in between. The CDR3 reads CASSGGVSYNEQFF. The CDR3 bases are TGTGCCAGCAGTGGCGGGGTCTCCTACAATGAGCAGTTCTTC.

The chain is built from TRBV10-3 and TRBJ1-2; 10 bases map to TRBD1. Per the germline V gene, CDR1 is ENHRY and CDR2 is SYGVKD. The CDR3 extends over 18 amino acids. V lost 6 bases to trimming and J lost 3 bases; unmatched junction nucleotides: 16. The DNA for the CDR3 is TGTGCCATCAGGGCAACCGGGACAGGGGAGTCCATTGACTATGGCTACACCTTC. Amino acid sequence: CAIRATGTGESIDYGYTF.

V and J are TRBV3-1 (or the pseudogene TRBV3-2) and TRBJ2-1, with 9 bases lining up with TRBD1. J lost 4 bases, V lost 0 bases, and 4 bases had no gene match. This CDR3 contains 16 residues. From germline, CDR1 is LGHDT and CDR2 YNNKEL (reference sequence). CDR3 coding DNA: TGTGCCAGCAGCCAAGAGGGGACAGGGTTTTACAATGAGCAGTTCTTC. It codes for CASSQEGTGFYNEQFF.

Points on this clone: The same CDR3 can be traced to other DNA sequences in this sample. The gene calls are TRBV6-5 and TRBJ2-7; 8 bases are a match to TRBD1. Losses at the gene ends were 2 bases for V and 2 bases for J; bases not matched to a gene: 2. This CDR3 is built from 14 residues. Germline V lookup: CDR1 MNHEY, CDR2 SVGAGI. The CDR3 coding sequence is TGTGCCAGCAGTTACGGACAGGGTACCTACGAGCAGTACTTC. Its protein is CASSYGQGTYEQYF.

The chain uses TRBV9 and TRBJ2-3; TRBD2 aligns across 7 bases. CDR3 length: 16 amino acids. Germline V gene sequence: CDR1 SGDLS, CDR2 YYNGEE. V was clipped by 2 bases and J by 2 bases; unmatched bases: 8. In DNA form, the CDR3 reads TGTGCCAGCAGCGTGGGTAGCGGGTATTCCACAGATACGCAGTATTTT. This codes for CASSVGSGYSTDTQYF.

The chain has TRBV5-1 and TRBJ2-7; 7 nucleotides agree with TRBD2. V lost 6 bases, J lost 2 bases, and 8 bases stayed unmatched. The CDR3 is 14 amino acids. The V gene's germline CDR1 is SGHRS and CDR2 YFSETQ. CDR3 DNA: TGCGCCAGCACCAAATATGCGGGGGCCTACGAGCAGTACTTC. Translating it yields CASTKYAGAYEQYF.

The chain recombines TRBV18 with TRBJ1-4; 7 positions agree with TRBD1. CDR1 and CDR2 (germline): KGHSH, LQKENI. This CDR3 has 15 residues. J lost 5 bases, V lost 3 bases, and 6 bases had no gene match. CDR3 amino acids: CASSPGGQRNEKLFF. CDR3 coding DNA: TGTGCCAGCTCACCTGGGGGACAGAGGAATGAAAAACTGTTTTTT.

The chain recombines TRBV10-3 with TRBJ1-3; D is unclear. Looked up from germline, CDR1 is ENHRY and CDR2 is SYGVKD. The V and J ends lost 0 bases and 2 bases respectively, with 2 bases between them. The CDR3 loop spans 13 amino acids. Here the CDR3 DNA reads TGTGCCATCAGTGAGTCCACTGGAAACACCATATATTTT. Translation: CAISESTGNTIYF.

The chain employs TRBV27 and TRBJ1-6; D unclear. The CDR3 has 16 amino acids. The V end lost 7 bases, the J end lost 0 bases, and 13 bases lay between the germline ends. Germline lookup yields CDR1 MNHEY and CDR2 SMNVEV (reference sequence). CDR3 bases: TGTGCCAGCACCTCCCCCGAGAGCTCCTATAATTCACCCCTCCACTTT. Translation gives CASTSPESSYNSPLHF.

The chain is built from TRBV12-3 or TRBV12-4 and TRBJ1-1; no firm D call. Trimming took 2 bases from V and 1 from J, leaving 5 bases between them. The CDR3 is 13 residues long. CDR3 in amino acids: CASSLTENTEAFF. The CDR3 coding sequence is TGTGCCAGCAGTTTAACAGAGAACACTGAAGCTTTCTTT.

CDR3 protein: CASRRVTTGIGNQPQHF. DNA of the CDR3: TGTGCCAGTAGGCGCGTTACAACAGGGATCGGCAATCAGCCCCAGCATTTT. This chain links TRBV19 with TRBJ1-5; D perhaps matches TRBD1 (6 bases). CDR1 and CDR2 from the germline V gene are LNHDA and SQIVND (reference sequence). The CDR3 loop spans 17 amino acids. Trimming pared 6 bases from V and 2 bases from J, leaving 20 bases between.

The CDR3, as DNA: TGCGCCAGCAGTCTAGCGGGGGGCCTCGTTGCTAAAGAGACCCAGTACTTC. It translates to CASSLAGGLVAKETQYF. This chain uses TRBV4-1 with TRBJ2-5; 11 bases fit TRBD2. Looked up from germline, CDR1 is MGHRA and CDR2 is YSYEKL. This CDR3 contains 17 residues. V lost 6 bases to trimming and J lost 3 bases; unmatched junction nucleotides: 12.

The rearrangement links TRBV7-8 to TRBJ1-5, with 7 bases fitting TRBD1. Germline assignment: CDR1 SGHVS and CDR2 FQNEAQ. The V segment lost 4 bases and the J segment 0 bases; nucleotides outside the gene matches: 3. This CDR3 is 15 amino acids long. Here the CDR3 reads CASSWDSHSNQPQHF. The CDR3, as DNA: TGTGCCAGCAGCTGGGACAGCCATAGCAATCAGCCCCAGCATTTT.

This clone was observed once. This chain uses TRBV6-4 with TRBJ1-6, with 8 bases that match TRBD1. The V gene's germline CDR1 is MRHNA and CDR2 SNTAGT. V was clipped by 6 bases and J by 8 bases; unmatched bases: 9. The CDR3 is 15 residues long. DNA of the CDR3: TGTGCCAGCAGCCGGACAGGGTTTGGGGATTCACCCCTCCACTTT. This sequence encodes CASSRTGFGDSPLHF.